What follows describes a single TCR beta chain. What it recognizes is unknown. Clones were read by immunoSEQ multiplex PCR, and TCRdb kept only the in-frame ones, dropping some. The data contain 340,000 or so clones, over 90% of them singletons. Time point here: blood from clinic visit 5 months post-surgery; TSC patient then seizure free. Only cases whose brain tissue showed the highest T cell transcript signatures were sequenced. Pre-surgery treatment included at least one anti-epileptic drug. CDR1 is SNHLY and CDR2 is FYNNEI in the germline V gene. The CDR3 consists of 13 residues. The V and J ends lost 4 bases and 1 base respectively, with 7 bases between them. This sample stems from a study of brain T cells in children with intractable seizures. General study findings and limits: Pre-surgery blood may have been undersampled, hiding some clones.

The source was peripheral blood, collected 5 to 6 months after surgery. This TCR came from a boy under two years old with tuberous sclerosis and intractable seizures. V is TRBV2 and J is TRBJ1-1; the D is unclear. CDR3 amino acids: CASSVIGNTEAFF. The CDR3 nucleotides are TGTGCCAGCAGTGTCATAGGGAACACTGAAGCTTTCTTT. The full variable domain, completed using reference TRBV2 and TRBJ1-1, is EPEVTQTPSHQVTQMGQEVILRCVPISNHLYFYWYRQILGQKVEFLVSFYNNEISEKSEIFDDQFSVERPDGSNFTLKIRSTKLEDSAMYFCASSVIGNTEAFFGQGTRLTVV.